The 22 T cell receptor beta chains below come from one sample, sequenced in a study of blood T cell repertoires in COVID-19. Profiling relied on immunoSEQ multiplex PCR, and the TCRdb table lists in-frame clones only, not all of them. The profile shows 100,000 to 150,000 clones, roughly 90% of them singletons. Sequenced sample: PBMCs or T cells enriched from blood (not recorded which). Every receptor here comes from a woman aged 45-60 years who had recovered from COVID-19.

This chain uses TRBV6-5 with TRBJ1-5; D not resolved. This CDR3 has 15 amino acids. V lost 6 bases and J lost 0, with 12 bases in between. From germline, CDR1 is MNHEY and CDR2 SVGAGI. In DNA form, the CDR3 reads TGTGCCAGCAGGGTCAGGATTTATAGCAATCAGCCCCAGCATTTT. It specifies CASRVRIYSNQPQHF.

V usage is TRBV7-3 and J usage is TRBJ2-3, with D tentatively TRBD1 (6 bases). Between the trimmed V and J ends, which lost 2 bases and 0 bases, there was a span of 9 bases. The CDR3 is made up of 15 amino acids. CDR1 is SGHTA, CDR2 FQGTGA, per germline. CDR3 protein: CASSLDRSSTDTQYF. The CDR3 DNA follows: TGTGCCAGCAGCTTAGACAGGTCTAGCACAGATACGCAGTATTTT.

V and J are TRBV11-2 and TRBJ1-2; D gene unclear. V was trimmed by 2 bases and J by 4 bases, leaving 14 bases between them. Germline-derived CDR1 and CDR2 are SGHAT and FQNNGV. The CDR3 length is 15 residues. The CDR3 DNA is TGTGCCAGCAGCTTAACTAGCGGGGTAGGCTATGGCTACACCTTC. Translating gives CASSLTSGVGYGYTF.

The rearrangement joins TRBV5-1 to TRBJ2-5; possibly TRBD2 for D (5 bases). V dropped 3 bases and J dropped 5 bases, with 11 bases sitting between them. The germline V gene has CDR1 SGHRS and CDR2 YFSETQ. This CDR3 has 13 amino acids. Written as DNA, the CDR3 is TGCGCCAGCAGCTCGCCAAGCGGTGAGACCCAGTACTTC. It encodes CASSSPSGETQYF.

The V gene is TRBV5-1, the J gene TRBJ2-7, with 8 bases aligning to TRBD1. This CDR3 region has 14 residues. J lost 3 bases, V lost 4 bases, and 6 bases had no gene match. Germline CDR1 SGHRS, CDR2 YFSETQ. The CDR3 DNA reads as TGCGCCAGCAGCGGCGGACAGGGCCTCTACGAGCAGTACTTC. Translated, it gives CASSGGQGLYEQYF.

The chain has TRBV3-1 (or the pseudogene TRBV3-2) and TRBJ1-5; 7 bases align to TRBD1. CDR1 is LGHDT, CDR2 YNNKEL, per germline (reference sequence). This CDR3 is 17 amino acids long. J was trimmed by 10 bases and V by 5 bases; bases with no gene match: 20. CDR3 bases: TGTGCCAGCAGCTCCCGACAGGGAGAACCCCTAACCCAACCCCAGCATTTT. Translating it yields CASSSRQGEPLTQPQHF.

The rearrangement links TRBV2 to TRBJ2-3, with D possibly TRBD2 on 7 matching bases. Germline CDR1 reads SNHLY; CDR2 reads FYNNEI. This CDR3 is 14 amino acids long. Trimming shortened V by 4 bases and J by 2 bases, and 10 bases separated the two germline ends. The CDR3 DNA follows: TGTGCCAGCAGTGGTCGGGGGGCCACAGATACGCAGTATTTT. Its translation: CASSGRGATDTQYF.

The chain couples TRBV6-5 to TRBJ1-1; D may be TRBD1 (5 bases). The V end was cut by 4 bases, the J end by 4 bases, with 10 bases between. There are 13 residues in the CDR3. Germline V gene sequence: CDR1 MNHEY, CDR2 SVGAGI. CDR3 loop: CASSLEGPTEAFF. The CDR3 DNA reads TGTGCCAGCAGTTTGGAGGGGCCCACTGAAGCTTTCTTT.

The chain has TRBV19 and TRBJ1-1; D may be TRBD1 (6 bases). V lost 9 bases, J lost 8 bases, and 25 bases lay in between. CDR1 LNHDA and CDR2 SQIVND come from the germline V gene (reference sequence). This CDR3 contains 15 residues. CDR3 nucleotide sequence: TGTGCCAGCAGGCCCCCGTCGGGGGGCACCCACGAAGCTTTCTTT. It is translated as CASRPPSGGTHEAFF.

The chain couples TRBV2 to TRBJ1-4, with 10 positions matching TRBD1. After removal of 5 bases from V and 7 bases from J, the junction contained 4 bases not matched to a gene. The CDR3 sequence is 14 residues long. The germline V gene encodes CDR1 SNHLY and CDR2 FYNNEI. In nucleotides, the CDR3 is TGTGCCAGCAGTACGACAGGGGGCTTTGAAAAACTGTTTTTT. The encoded protein is CASSTTGGFEKLFF.

This clone was counted a single time. The chain combines TRBV7-9 with TRBJ2-1; 7 nucleotides agree with TRBD1. The J segment lost 3 bases and the V segment lost 3 bases, leaving 8 bases of the junction unmatched. The germline V gene encodes CDR1 SEHNR and CDR2 FQNEAQ (reference sequence). This CDR3 comprises 16 residues. The CDR3: CASSFLRDRLYNEQFF. CDR3 DNA sequence: TGTGCCAGCAGCTTCCTCCGGGACAGACTCTACAATGAGCAGTTCTTC.

The chain joins TRBV11-2 to TRBJ1-4; D uncertain. Germline V gives CDR1 SGHAT, CDR2 FQNNGV. CDR3 length equals 12 residues. V was trimmed by 2 bases and J by 11 bases, leaving 9 bases between them. The CDR3 here is CASSLLEDKLFF. In DNA, the CDR3 is TGTGCCAGCAGCTTATTGGAGGACAAACTGTTTTTT.

This clone has a handful of counts. The CDR3 region has the DNA TGTGCCAGCAGCCAAGATGCCAGCGGGGGGCGAAAGACCCAGTACTTC. As protein: CASSQDASGGRKTQYF. The rearrangement links TRBV3-1 (or the pseudogene TRBV3-2) to TRBJ2-5; 9 nucleotides match TRBD2. Germline V gives CDR1 LGHDT, CDR2 YNNKEL (reference sequence). The CDR3 is 16 amino acids. With 0 bases clipped from V and 6 bases from J, the junction kept 8 bases outside the gene matches.

The chain links TRBV3-1 (or the pseudogene TRBV3-2) to TRBJ2-5; 8 nucleotides match TRBD2. Germline V gene sequence: CDR1 LGHDT, CDR2 YNNKEL (reference sequence). J gave up 1 base and V 2 bases, and 6 bases lay outside the gene matches. This CDR3 region has 16 residues. The CDR3 coding sequence is TGTGCCAGCAGCCAAAGACTAGCGAGCACCCAAGAGACCCAGTACTTC. It specifies CASSQRLASTQETQYF.

As for this clone: Other DNA sequences of this sample code for an identical CDR3. The chain combines TRBV9 with TRBJ1-1, with 10 bases matching TRBD1. Trimming took 3 bases from V and 4 from J; bases not matched to a gene: 3. Germline V gene lookup returns CDR1 SGDLS and CDR2 YYNGEE. The CDR3 is made up of 14 amino acids. In DNA, the CDR3 is TGTGCCAGCAGCGGGGACAGGGGCGGCACTGAAGCTTTCTTT. Translating it yields CASSGDRGGTEAFF. Using reference TRBV9 and TRBJ1-1 for the parts outside the CDR3, the full variable domain is DSGVTQTPKHLITATGQRVTLRCSPRSGDLSVYWYQQSLDQGLQFLIQYYNGEERAKGNILERFSAQQFPDLHSELNLSSLELGDSALYFCASSGDRGGTEAFFGQGTRLTVV.

The chain links TRBV7-2 to TRBJ1-2, with 9 bases matching TRBD1. The germline V gene has CDR1 SGHTA and CDR2 FQGNSA. The junction had 9 bases not matched to a gene; V was cut back by 2 bases and J by 2 bases. CDR3 size: 17 residues. The CDR3 region has the DNA TGTGCCAGCAGCTTACCGAGGGACAGGGAAAGGAACTATGGCTACACCTTC. Encoded protein: CASSLPRDRERNYGYTF.

The chain combines TRBV6-5 with TRBJ1-1; the match to TRBD1 covers 10 bases. J lost 5 bases, V lost 8 bases, and 8 bases had no gene match. Germline CDR1 reads MNHEY; CDR2 reads SVGAGI. The CDR3 covers 14 residues. CDR3: CASERQGAGTEAFF. CDR3 in DNA: TGTGCCAGCGAACGACAGGGGGCTGGTACTGAAGCTTTCTTT.

The chain employs TRBV5-1 and TRBJ2-5, with TRBD1 matching 7 bases. This CDR3 is 16 amino acids long. Germline-derived CDR1 and CDR2 are SGHRS and YFSETQ. V was pared by 2 bases and J by 0 bases, with 7 bases of the junction left unmatched. CDR3 in DNA: TGCGCCAGCAGCTTTAAACCGACAGGGCACCAAGAGACCCAGTACTTC. Translating it yields CASSFKPTGHQETQYF.

The genes are TRBV11-3 and TRBJ2-7; the D gene is possibly TRBD2 (5 bases). V lost 1 base and J lost 6, with 7 bases in between. The CDR3 has 12 amino acids. Germline CDR1 SGHNT, CDR2 YENEEA. CDR3 sequence: CASSLGGSEQYF. DNA for the CDR3: TGTGCCAGCAGCTTAGGAGGGTCCGAGCAGTACTTC.

The chain uses TRBV18 and TRBJ1-6, with 7 bases matching TRBD1. The germline gives CDR1 KGHSH, CDR2 LQKENI. With 3 bases clipped from V and 9 bases from J, the junction kept 11 bases outside the gene matches. There are 16 residues in the CDR3. CDR3 amino acids: CASSPPGTAWGSPLHF. The CDR3 DNA sequence: TGTGCCAGCTCACCTCCCGGGACAGCCTGGGGTTCACCCCTCCACTTT.

The V call is TRBV7-2, the J call TRBJ1-2; D is unresolved. The CDR3 length is 15 residues. Trimming took off 0 bases at V and 1 base at J, with 9 bases between the two ends. Germline V gene sequence: CDR1 SGHTA, CDR2 FQGNSA. Here the CDR3 reads CASSLARHINYGYTF. CDR3 nucleotide sequence: TGTGCCAGCAGCTTAGCTCGACACATTAACTATGGCTACACCTTC.

The chain is built from TRBV6-5 and TRBJ2-3; TRBD2 agrees at 7 bases. V was pared by 2 bases and J by 6 bases, with 8 bases of the junction left unmatched. The germline gives CDR1 MNHEY, CDR2 SVGAGI. The CDR3 consists of 15 residues. CDR3 bases: TGTGCCAGCAGTTACAGGGGCGCGGGGGTTGATACGCAGTATTTT. It specifies CASSYRGAGVDTQYF.